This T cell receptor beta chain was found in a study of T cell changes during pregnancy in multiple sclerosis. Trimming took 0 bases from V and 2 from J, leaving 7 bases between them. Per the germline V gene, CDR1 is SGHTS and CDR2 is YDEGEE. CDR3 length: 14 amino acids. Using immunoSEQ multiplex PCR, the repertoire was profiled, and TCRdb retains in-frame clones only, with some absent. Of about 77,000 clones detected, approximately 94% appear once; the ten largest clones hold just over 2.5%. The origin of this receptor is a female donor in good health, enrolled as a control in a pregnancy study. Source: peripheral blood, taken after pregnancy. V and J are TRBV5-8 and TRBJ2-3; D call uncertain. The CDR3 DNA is TGTGCCAGCAGCTTGGTCGGGTTCACAGATACGCAGTATTTT. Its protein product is CASSLVGFTDTQYF. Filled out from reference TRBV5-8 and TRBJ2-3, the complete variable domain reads EAGVTQSPTHLIKTRGQQATLRCSPISGHTSVYWYQQALGLGLQFLLWYDEGEERNRGNFPPRFSGRQFPNYSSELNVNALELEDSALYLCASSLVGFTDTQYFGPGTRLTVL.